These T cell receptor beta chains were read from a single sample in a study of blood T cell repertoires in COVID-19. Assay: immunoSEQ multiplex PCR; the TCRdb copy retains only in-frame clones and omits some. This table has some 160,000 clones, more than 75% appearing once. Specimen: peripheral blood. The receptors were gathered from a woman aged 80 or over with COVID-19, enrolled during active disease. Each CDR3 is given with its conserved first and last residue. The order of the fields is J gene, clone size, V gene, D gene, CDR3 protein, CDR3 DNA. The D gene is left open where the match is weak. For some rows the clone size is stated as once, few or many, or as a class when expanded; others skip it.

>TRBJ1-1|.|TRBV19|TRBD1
CASLKFGTGKTEAFF
TGTGCCAGTCTCAAATTCGGGACAGGGAAGACTGAAGCTTTCTTT
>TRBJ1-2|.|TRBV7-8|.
CASSLSGLTYGYTF
TGTGCCAGCAGCTTATCAGGACTTACCTATGGCTACACCTTC
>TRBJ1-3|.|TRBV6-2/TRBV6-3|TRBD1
CASSYPGQELSGNTIYF
TGTGCCAGCAGTTACCCGGGACAGGAGCTCTCTGGAAACACCATATATTTT
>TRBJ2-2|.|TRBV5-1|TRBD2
CASSSGTIGTGELFF
TGCGCCAGCAGCTCCGGGACTATCGGCACCGGGGAGCTGTTTTTT
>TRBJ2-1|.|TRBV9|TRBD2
CASSETTGTSSEQFF
TGTGCCAGCAGCGAGACCACCGGGACTAGTTCCGAGCAGTTCTTC
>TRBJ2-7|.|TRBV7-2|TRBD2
CASSARTSGEQYF
TGTGCCAGCAGCGCCCGGACTAGCGGCGAGCAGTACTTC
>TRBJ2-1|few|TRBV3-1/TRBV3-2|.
CASSLLTRAYNEQFF
TGTGCCAGCAGCCTCCTGACTAGAGCCTACAATGAGCAGTTCTTC
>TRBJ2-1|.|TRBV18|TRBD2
CASSPSGPGGDEQFF
TGTGCCAGCTCACCTTCCGGGCCCGGGGGGGATGAGCAGTTCTTC
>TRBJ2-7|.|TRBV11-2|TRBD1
CASSLRDRDYEQYF
TGTGCCAGCAGCTTACGGGACAGGGATTACGAGCAGTACTTC
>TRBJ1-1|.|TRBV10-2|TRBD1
CASSPTGWGSENTEAFF
TGCGCCAGCAGTCCGACAGGGTGGGGCAGTGAGAACACTGAAGCTTTCTTT
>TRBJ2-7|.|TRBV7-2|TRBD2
CASSLVAGGPYEQYF
TGTGCCAGCAGCTTAGTAGCGGGAGGGCCGTACGAGCAGTACTTC
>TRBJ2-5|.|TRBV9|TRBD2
CASSAVGEAGVNQETQYF
TGTGCCAGCAGCGCGGTCGGGGAAGCGGGGGTGAACCAAGAGACCCAGTACTTC
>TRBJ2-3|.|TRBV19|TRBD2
CASNQAGGSTDTQYF
TGTGCCAGTAACCAAGCGGGAGGGTCCACAGATACGCAGTATTTT
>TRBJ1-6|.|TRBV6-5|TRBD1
CASGRQGTYNSPLHF
TGTGCCAGCGGGCGACAGGGCACCTATAATTCACCCCTCCACTTT
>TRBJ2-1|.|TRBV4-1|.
CASSQGATVVSDEQFF
TGCGCCAGCAGCCAAGGGGCGACAGTGGTATCCGATGAGCAGTTCTTC
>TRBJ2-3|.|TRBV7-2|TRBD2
CASSLLAGASTDTQYF
TGTGCCAGCAGCCTACTAGCGGGGGCTAGCACAGATACGCAGTATTTT
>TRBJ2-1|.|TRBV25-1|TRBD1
CASSFGQANEQFF
TGTGCCAGCAGCTTTGGACAGGCCAATGAGCAGTTCTTC
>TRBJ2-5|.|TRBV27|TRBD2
CASSYAGTSGSKWYF
TGTGCCAGCAGCTACGCCGGGACTAGCGGGAGTAAGTGGTACTTC
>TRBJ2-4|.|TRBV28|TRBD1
CASSFSDRSNLAKNIQYF
TGTGCCAGCAGTTTCTCGGACAGGAGTAATCTAGCCAAAAACATTCAGTACTTC